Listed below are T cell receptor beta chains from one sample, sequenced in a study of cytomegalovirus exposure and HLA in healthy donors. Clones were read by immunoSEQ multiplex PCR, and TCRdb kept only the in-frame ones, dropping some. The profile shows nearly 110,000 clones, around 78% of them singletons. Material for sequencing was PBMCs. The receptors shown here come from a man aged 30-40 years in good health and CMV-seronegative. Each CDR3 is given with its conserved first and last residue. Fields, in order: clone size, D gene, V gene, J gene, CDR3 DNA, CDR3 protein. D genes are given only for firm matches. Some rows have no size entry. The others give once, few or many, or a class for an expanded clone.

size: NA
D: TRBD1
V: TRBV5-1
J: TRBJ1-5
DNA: TGCGCCAGCAGCTTGGAAGGGGGCAGGCAGCCCCAGCATTTT
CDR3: CASSLEGGRQPQHF

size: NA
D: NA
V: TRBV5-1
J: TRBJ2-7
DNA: TGCGCCAGCAGCTCGGAGCAGCAGTCCTACGAGCAGTACTTC
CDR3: CASSSEQQSYEQYF

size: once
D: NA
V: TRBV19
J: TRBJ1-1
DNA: TGTGCCAGTAGTACGCCCGGGACAACAGCTGAAGCTTTCTTT
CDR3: CASSTPGTTAEAFF

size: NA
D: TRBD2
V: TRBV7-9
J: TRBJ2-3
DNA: TGTTCCAGCAGCTTACCAACTAGCGGGGCCTTCGTTACAGATACGCAGTATTTT
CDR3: CSSSLPTSGAFVTDTQYF

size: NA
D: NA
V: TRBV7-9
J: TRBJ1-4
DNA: TGTGCCAGCGGCCCAGGGGATTTTGGTGAAAAACTGTTTTTT
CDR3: CASGPGDFGEKLFF

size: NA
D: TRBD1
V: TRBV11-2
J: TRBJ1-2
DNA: TGTGCCAGCAGCTTAGATCCGACAGGGGAGAATTATGGCTACACCTTC
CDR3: CASSLDPTGENYGYTF

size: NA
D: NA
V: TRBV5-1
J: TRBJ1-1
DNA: TGCGCCAGCAGCTTGTCAGTACCACAGAACACTGAAGCTTTCTTT
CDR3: CASSLSVPQNTEAFF

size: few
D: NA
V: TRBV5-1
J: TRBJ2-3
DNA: TGCGCCAGCAGCATCGCGACAGATACGCAGTATTTT
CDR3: CASSIATDTQYF

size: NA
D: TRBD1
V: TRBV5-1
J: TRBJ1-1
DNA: TGCGCCAGCAGAGCTAGGACAGGGGTGCCTGAAGCTTTCTTT
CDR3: CASRARTGVPEAFF

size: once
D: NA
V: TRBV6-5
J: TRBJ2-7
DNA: TGTGCCACCGGGGTGGCGATGGCGTCCTACGAGCAGTACTTC
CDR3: CATGVAMASYEQYF

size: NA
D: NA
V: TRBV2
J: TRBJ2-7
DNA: TGTGCCAGCAGCACCGGGACTCCCTACGAGCAGTACTTC
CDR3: CASSTGTPYEQYF

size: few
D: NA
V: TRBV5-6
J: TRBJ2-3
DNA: TGTGCCAGCAGCTTGGCGAGCGGAAGAAGCACAGATACGCAGTATTTT
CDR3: CASSLASGRSTDTQYF

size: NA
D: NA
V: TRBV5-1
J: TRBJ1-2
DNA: TGCGCCAGCAGCCCGGGGGGGGGTCGGGTCGATGGCTACACCTTC
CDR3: CASSPGGGRVDGYTF

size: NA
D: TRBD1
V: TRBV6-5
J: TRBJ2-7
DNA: TGTGCCAGCAGTTCACTGGACAGGGGGTACGAGCAGTACTTC
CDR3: CASSSLDRGYEQYF

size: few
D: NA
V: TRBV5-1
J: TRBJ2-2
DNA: TGCGCCACCGGCTCCCAGGGCACCGGGGAGCTGTTTTTT
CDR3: CATGSQGTGELFF

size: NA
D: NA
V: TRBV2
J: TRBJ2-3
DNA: TGTGCCAGCCAAAGCACGGTCGCGCTGAGCGATACGCAGTATTTT
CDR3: CASQSTVALSDTQYF

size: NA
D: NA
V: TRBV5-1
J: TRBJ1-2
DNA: TGCGCCAGCAGCGGCGCAGGGGATTACTACACCTTC
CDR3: CASSGAGDYYTF

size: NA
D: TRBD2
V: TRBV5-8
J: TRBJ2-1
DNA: TGTGCCAGCAGGGGAACTAGCGGGAGCTACAATGAGCAGTTCTTC
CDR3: CASRGTSGSYNEQFF

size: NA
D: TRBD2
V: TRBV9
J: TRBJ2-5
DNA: TGTGCCAGCAGCGGGAGTGGGACTAGCGGGGGAGGGGAGACCCAGTACTTC
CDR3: CASSGSGTSGGGETQYF

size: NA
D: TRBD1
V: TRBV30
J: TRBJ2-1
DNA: TGTGCCTGGAGTAGGCGGGACAGGGGGTATGAGCAGTTCTTC
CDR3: CAWSRRDRGYEQFF

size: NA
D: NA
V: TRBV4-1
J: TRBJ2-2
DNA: TGCGCCAGCAGCCAAGATATGACTACCGGGGAGCTGTTTTTT
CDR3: CASSQDMTTGELFF

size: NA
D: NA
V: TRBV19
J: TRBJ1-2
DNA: TGTGCCAGTACCAATTGGGTTGGGCAGAGTTATGGCTACACCTTC
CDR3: CASTNWVGQSYGYTF

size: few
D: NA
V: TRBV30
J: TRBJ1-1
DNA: TGTGCCTGGAGTCGTAGCGATAACACTGAAGCTTTCTTT
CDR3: CAWSRSDNTEAFF

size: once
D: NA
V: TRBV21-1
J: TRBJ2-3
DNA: TGTGCCAGCAGCAATCTAAGGGGGTTCGGCGCAGATACGCAGTATTTT
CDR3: CASSNLRGFGADTQYF

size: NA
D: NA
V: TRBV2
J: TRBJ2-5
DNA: TGTGCCAGCAGTGCTACGGAGACCCAGTACTTC
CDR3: CASSATETQYF

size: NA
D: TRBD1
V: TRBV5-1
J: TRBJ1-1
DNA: TGCGCCAGCAGCAGCAATCTCAGGGGGCAAACTGAAGCTTTCTTT
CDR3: CASSSNLRGQTEAFF

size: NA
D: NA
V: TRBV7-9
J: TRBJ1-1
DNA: TGTGCCAGCAGGATAGCCACTGAAGCTTTCTTT
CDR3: CASRIATEAFF

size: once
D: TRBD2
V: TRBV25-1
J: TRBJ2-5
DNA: TGTGCCAGCAGTCCAGGACTAGCGGGGGGAGAGACCCAGTACTTC
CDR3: CASSPGLAGGETQYF

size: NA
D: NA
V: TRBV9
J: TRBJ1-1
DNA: TGTGCCAGCAGCGCCCAGTTGAACACTGAAGCTTTCTTT
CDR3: CASSAQLNTEAFF

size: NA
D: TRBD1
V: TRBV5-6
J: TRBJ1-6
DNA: TGTGCCAGCAGCTACAGGGGAGGAAATTCACCCCTCCACTTT
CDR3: CASSYRGGNSPLHF

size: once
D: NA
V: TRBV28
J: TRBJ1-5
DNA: TGTGCCAGCAGGACGGACAGATCAAGCCAGCCCCAGCATTTT
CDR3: CASRTDRSSQPQHF

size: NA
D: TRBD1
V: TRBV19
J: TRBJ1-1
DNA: TGTGCCAGTAGTAGGACGGGACAGGGTGGAACTGAAGCTTTCTTT
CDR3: CASSRTGQGGTEAFF

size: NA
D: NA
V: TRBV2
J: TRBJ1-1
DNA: TGTGCCAGCATGGGGGAGGGGGGCACTGAAGCTTTCTTT
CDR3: CASMGEGGTEAFF

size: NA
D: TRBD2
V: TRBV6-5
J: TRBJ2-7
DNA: TGTGCCAGCAGTTACGGGGGGACTACGTACGAGCAGTACTTC
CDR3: CASSYGGTTYEQYF

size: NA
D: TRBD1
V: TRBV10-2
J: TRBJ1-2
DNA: TGCGCCAGCGCCCGGGACAGGGCTTATGGCTACACCTTC
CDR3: CASARDRAYGYTF

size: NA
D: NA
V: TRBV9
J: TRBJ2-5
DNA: TGTGCCAGCAGCGTGGGAGGGGGGGAAGAGACCCAGTACTTC
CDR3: CASSVGGGEETQYF

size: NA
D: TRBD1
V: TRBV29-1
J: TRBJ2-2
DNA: TGCAGCGCTATGACAGGGGCGGTTCGCGGCACCGGGGAGCTGTTTTTT
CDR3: CSAMTGAVRGTGELFF

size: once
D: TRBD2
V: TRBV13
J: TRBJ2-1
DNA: TGTGCCAGCAGCTTCACTGAGCGGGGGGGCCATCTCGATGAGCAGTTCTTC
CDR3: CASSFTERGGHLDEQFF

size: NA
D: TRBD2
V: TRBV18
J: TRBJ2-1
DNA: TGTGCCAGCTCACCATTTAGGACTAGCGGGGTATCCTACAATGAGCAGTTCTTC
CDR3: CASSPFRTSGVSYNEQFF

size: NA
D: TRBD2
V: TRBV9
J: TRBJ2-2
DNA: TGTGCCAGCAGCGTTGGACTAGCGGCGAACACCGGGGAGCTGTTTTTT
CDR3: CASSVGLAANTGELFF

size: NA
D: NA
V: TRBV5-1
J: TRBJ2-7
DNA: TGCGCCAGCAGCTTGGGGGGGGTAGGCTACGAGCAGTACTTC
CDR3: CASSLGGVGYEQYF

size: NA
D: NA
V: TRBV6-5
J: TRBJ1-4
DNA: TGTGCCAGCAGTTCGCAGGGTTTTAATGAAAAACTGTTTTTT
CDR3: CASSSQGFNEKLFF

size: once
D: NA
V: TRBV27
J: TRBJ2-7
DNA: TGTGCCAGCAGCTTGACAGGGGAGGGCACCTACGAGCAGTACTTC
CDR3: CASSLTGEGTYEQYF

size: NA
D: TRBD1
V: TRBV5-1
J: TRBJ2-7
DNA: TGCGCCAGCAGCTCTACCGGGACAGGGTCCTTAGAGCAGTACTTC
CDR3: CASSSTGTGSLEQYF

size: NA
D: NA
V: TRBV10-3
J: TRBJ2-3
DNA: TGTGCCATCTGGGCTGGCACAGATACGCAGTATTTT
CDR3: CAIWAGTDTQYF

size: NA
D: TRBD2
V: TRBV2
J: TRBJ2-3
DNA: TGTGCCAGCAGAGGCCCAGCGGGGAGGTGGGACGCGAGCACAGATACGCAGTATTTT
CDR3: CASRGPAGRWDASTDTQYF

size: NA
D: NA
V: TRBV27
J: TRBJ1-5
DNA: TGTGCCAGCAGTCTCAGACCGGGGAATCAGCCCCAGCATTTT
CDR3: CASSLRPGNQPQHF

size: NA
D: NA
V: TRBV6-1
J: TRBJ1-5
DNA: TGTGCCAGCAGTGGCGGGGATCAGCCCCAGCATTTT
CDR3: CASSGGDQPQHF

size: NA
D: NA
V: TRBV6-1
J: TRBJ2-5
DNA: TGTGCCAGCAGTGAAAGGGGCCGGTCGGGGACCCAGTACTTC
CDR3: CASSERGRSGTQYF

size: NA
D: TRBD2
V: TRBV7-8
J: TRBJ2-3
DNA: TGTGCCAGCAGCTTAGTGGGGGGGAACACAGATACGCAGTATTTT
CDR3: CASSLVGGNTDTQYF

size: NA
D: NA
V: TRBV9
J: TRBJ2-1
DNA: TGTGCCAGCAGCGTAGGGGGTTTTGCGGGCTACAATGAGCAGTTCTTC
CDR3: CASSVGGFAGYNEQFF

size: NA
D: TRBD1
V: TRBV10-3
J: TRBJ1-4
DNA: TGTGCCATCAGTACAGAGACCGGGACAGGGACTGAAAAACTGTTTTTT
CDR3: CAISTETGTGTEKLFF

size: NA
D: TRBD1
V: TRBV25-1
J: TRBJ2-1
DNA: TGTGCCAGCAGTCCCTCCAGGGGGCCCTACAATGAGCAGTTCTTC
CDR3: CASSPSRGPYNEQFF

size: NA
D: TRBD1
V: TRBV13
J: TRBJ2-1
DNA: TGTGCCAGCAGCATGGGGACAGGGACACTCTACAATGAGCAGTTCTTC
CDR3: CASSMGTGTLYNEQFF

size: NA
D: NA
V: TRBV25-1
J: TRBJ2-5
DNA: TGTGCCAGCAGAGACTCCGTGGAGACCCAGTACTTC
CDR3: CASRDSVETQYF

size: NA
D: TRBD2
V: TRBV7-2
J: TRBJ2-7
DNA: TGTGCCAGCAGCGCCCAGCCGACTAGCGGGCAGTACTTC
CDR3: CASSAQPTSGQYF

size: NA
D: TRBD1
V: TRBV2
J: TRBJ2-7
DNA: TGTGCCAGCAGATACACCGGGACAGGGGAGGATCGCGAGCAGTACTTC
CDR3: CASRYTGTGEDREQYF

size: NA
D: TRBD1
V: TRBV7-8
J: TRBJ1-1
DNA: TGTGCCAGCAGCTTAGTGGGACAGGGGGAGGGGAACACTGAAGCTTTCTTT
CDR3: CASSLVGQGEGNTEAFF